Detailed here is one TCR beta chain. This sample is part of a study of blood T cell repertoires in COVID-19. As for the study in general: Samples representing acute and convalescent COVID-19 were sourced from the United States, Italy and Spain. Sources were T cells, B-cell-depleted T cells, or PBMCs; the material itself was cDNA or gDNA.

How the authors handled the data: From reference gene primer amplification, estimates of nucleated cell counts were derived. Data came from immunoSEQ multiplex PCR; TCRdb stores just in-frame clones and leaves some out. The V and J calls and clone size were taken over from that table, and D and trimming were inferred from the DNA. The table lists 100,000 to 150,000 clones, 80% to 85% of them singletons. The germline CDR1 and CDR2 sequences are SGHDT and YYEEEE. CDR3 length equals 13 residues. Trimming took off 3 bases at V and 13 bases at J, with 19 bases between the two ends. The rearrangement links TRBV5-6 to TRBJ1-2, with D unresolved. The TCR comes from a woman aged 50 to 60 with acute or convalescent COVID-19. Sequencing was carried out using peripheral blood. The CDR3 sequence: CASSSGPHSRGTF. CDR3 nucleotide sequence: TGTGCCAGCAGCTCGGGCCCTCATAGTCGGGGCACCTTC.